This T cell receptor beta chain was profiled in a study of regulatory T cells in long-lasting Graves disease. Findings and caveats of the study: There was favoring of TRBV28, TRBJ1-2 and TRBJ2-5 in persistent disease.

This clonotype was picked up a small number of times. Its antigen remains unknown. This CDR3 has 18 residues. CDR1 SGDLS and CDR2 YYNGEE come from the germline V gene. V was trimmed by 3 bases and J by 13 bases, leaving 34 bases between them. Both iRepertoire HTBI primers and Arm-PCR of CDR3 regions were used to build the TCR beta libraries. TCRdb ran MiXCR on the multiplex PCR reads and lists one entry per CDR3 protein. The sample consists of a few hundred thousand distinct CDR3 sequences, around 11% of them appearing once. This sample's time point: newly diagnosed GD, antithyroid drugs for less than 3 months. RNA from PBMCs was the source of the TCR library. The sample was also linked to a second study, of T cells in Graves' hyperthyroidism and ophthalmopathy.

The gene calls are TRBV9 and TRBJ1-2; D ambiguous. Sequenced material: peripheral blood mononuclear cells (PBMCs), taken at new diagnosis, from a patient treated with antithyroid drugs. The receptor comes from a woman between 18 and 29 years old with Graves disease. This CDR3 reads CASSEPVYRMGVDSRGTF. The DNA of the CDR3 is TGTGCCAGCAGCGAGCCGGTATACAGAATGGGCGTTGATTCTCGTGGCACCTTC.